Listed here are 15 T cell receptor beta chains from one sample, sequenced in a study of cytomegalovirus exposure and HLA in healthy donors. 60 Vbeta and 13 Jbeta primers were used in PCR. Profiling relied on immunoSEQ multiplex PCR, and the TCRdb table lists in-frame clones only, not all of them. The sample has 100,000 or so clones; about 80% are singletons. The sequenced material came from PBMCs. The source of these receptors is a female donor in good health and CMV-seronegative.

The chain carries TRBV5-6 and TRBJ1-5, with D maybe TRBD1 (5 bases). The CDR3 has 14 residues. Germline assignment: CDR1 SGHDT and CDR2 YYEEEE. V was shortened by 7 bases and J by 4 bases, with 15 bases between the two germline ends. CDR3 DNA: TGTGCCAGCTCAAGTGGGGCCTTTAATCAGCCCCAGCATTTT. Translating it yields CASSSGAFNQPQHF.

This clone showed up just a few times. This chain links TRBV6-6 with TRBJ1-1; D remains unclear. Trimming took 6 bases from V and 2 from J, leaving 7 bases between them. Germline loops: CDR1 MNHNY, CDR2 SVGAGI (reference sequence). The CDR3 runs 12 residues. The DNA for the CDR3 is TGTGCCAGCAGGGTAGCCAACACTGAAGCTTTCTTT. Its translation: CASRVANTEAFF.

The rearrangement links TRBV6-5 to TRBJ2-5, with 9 bases matching TRBD1. The J call may not be correct, given that the DNA end is closer to TRBJ2-7. CDR3 length: 13 residues. Germline values: CDR1 MNHEY, CDR2 SVGAGI. The CDR3 protein is CASSGTGRYEQYF. The CDR3 nucleotides are TGTGCCAGCAGTGGGACAGGGAGGTACGAGCAGTACTTC.

The CDR3 here is CASSPGVRGGNTIYF. The DNA of the CDR3 is TGTGCCAGCAGTCCGGGGGTGAGGGGCGGAAACACCATATATTTT. The gene calls are TRBV5-6 and TRBJ1-3; TRBD1 might be the D (5 bases). From germline, CDR1 is SGHDT and CDR2 YYEEEE. This CDR3 contains 15 residues. Trimming removed 5 bases at V and 4 bases at J, with 16 bases between. Full variable domain (missing parts from reference TRBV5-6 and TRBJ1-3): DAGVTQSPTHLIKTRGQQVTLRCSPKSGHDTVSWYQQALGQGPQFIFQYYEEEERQRGNFPDRFSGHQFPNYSSELNVNALLLGDSALYLCASSPGVRGGNTIYFGEGSWLTVV.

The V and J genes are TRBV27 and TRBJ2-3; D call uncertain. The CDR3 is made up of 14 amino acids. V lost 4 bases to trimming and J lost 6 bases, with 14 bases between them. Looked up from germline, CDR1 is MNHEY and CDR2 is SMNVEV (reference sequence). DNA for the CDR3: TGTGCCAGCAGTTCACGGATGTCCAGGGATACGCAGTATTTT. Translating gives CASSSRMSRDTQYF.

This clone was seen just once. The chain carries TRBV6-1 and TRBJ2-5; TRBD1 matches at 9 bases. The DNA end is more similar to TRBJ2-7, so the J call may be wrong. Per germline, CDR1 MNHNS and CDR2 SASEGT. The CDR3 length is 16 residues. The CDR3: CASSGAPGTGRYEQYF. In DNA form, the CDR3 reads TGTGCCAGCAGTGGAGCTCCCGGGACAGGGAGGTACGAGCAGTACTTC.

This rearrangement joins TRBV10-2 to TRBJ1-3, with D possibly TRBD1 on 5 matching bases. Germline CDR1 WSHSY, CDR2 SAAADI. The CDR3 spans 14 residues. The ends were cut back, 5 bases at V and 8 bases at J, with 16 bases in the middle. This chain's CDR3 is CASSIGAASDTIYF. The CDR3 region has the DNA TGCGCCAGCAGTATAGGGGCCGCCAGTGACACCATATATTTT.

The rearrangement uses TRBV28 and TRBJ2-7; 9 bases are shared with TRBD1. The CDR3 consists of 18 residues. V dropped 6 bases and J dropped 1; count of bases not matched to a gene: 16. The germline V gene encodes CDR1 MDHEN and CDR2 SYDVKM. The CDR3 is CASRNYPGTGKPSYEQYF. The DNA for the CDR3 is TGTGCCAGCAGGAATTACCCCGGGACAGGGAAGCCTTCCTACGAGCAGTACTTC.

The chain links TRBV27 to TRBJ1-5; D is ambiguous. The CDR3 is 10 amino acids. The germline V gene encodes CDR1 MNHEY and CDR2 SMNVEV (reference sequence). V dropped 8 bases and J dropped 6 bases, with 5 bases sitting between them. CDR3 coding DNA: TGTGCCAGCGGAGGTCAGCCCCAGCATTTT. Protein: CASGGQPQHF.

This chain links TRBV6-1 with TRBJ2-2; 7 bases fit TRBD1. The V and J ends lost 11 bases and 3 bases, in that order; junction bases with no gene match: 12. The CDR3 runs to 15 residues. Germline CDR1 MNHNS, CDR2 SASEGT. CDR3 sequence: CAARLGTVHTGELFF. The DNA for the CDR3 is TGTGCCGCGAGACTCGGGACAGTCCACACCGGGGAGCTGTTTTTT.

J is TRBJ2-1 and V is TRBV29-1; 9 bases agree with TRBD1. J lost 2 bases, V lost 8 bases, and 7 bases had no gene match. The CDR3 totals 14 residues. Looked up from germline, CDR1 is SQVTM and CDR2 is ANQGSEA. The CDR3: CSTPGQGPYNEQFF. CDR3 DNA: TGCAGCACGCCGGGACAGGGCCCCTACAATGAGCAGTTCTTC.

This clone has only one observation. The chain is built from TRBV21-1 and TRBJ2-7; the DNA was not compared with TRBD1, the D call given in the table. TRBV21-1 is annotated as a pseudogene. There are 12 residues in the CDR3. The CDR3 coding sequence is TGTGCCGGCGAACCAGGGTCCCACGAGCAGTACTTC. Translated: CAGEPGSHEQYF.

This clone showed up just a few times. The rearrangement uses TRBV4-3 and TRBJ1-4; D is unclear. The length of the CDR3 is 16 residues. Trimming left V 1 base short and J 4 bases short, with 13 bases between. The germline V gene encodes CDR1 LGHNA and CDR2 YSLEER. The CDR3 protein is CASSQGSGGYNEKLFF. In nucleotides, the CDR3 is TGCGCCAGCAGCCAAGGTTCCGGCGGATATAATGAAAAACTGTTTTTT.

V and J are TRBV30 and TRBJ1-6, with D tentatively TRBD1 (5 bases). This CDR3 has 13 residues. CDR1 and CDR2 from the germline V gene are GTSNPN and SVGIG (reference sequence). Deletions cut 3 bases from V and 7 bases from J, with 10 bases between. CDR3 region: CAWRQRGNSPLHF. The CDR3 DNA sequence: TGTGCCTGGAGACAGCGGGGGAATTCACCCCTCCACTTT.

The chain couples TRBV6-1 to TRBJ1-4, with D possibly TRBD1 on 5 matching bases. The CDR3 totals 15 residues. CDR1 is MNHNS and CDR2 is SASEGT in the germline V gene. Between the trimmed V and J ends, which lost 1 base and 10 bases, there was a span of 16 bases. CDR3 loop: CASSEVWGVGRKLFF. In nucleotides, the CDR3 is TGTGCCAGCAGTGAAGTCTGGGGGGTTGGACGAAAACTGTTTTTT.